A selection of T cell receptor beta chains follows, all from one sample in a study of cytomegalovirus exposure and HLA in healthy donors. This table comes from immunoSEQ multiplex PCR, and its TCRdb copy is limited to in-frame clones, with some not included. This sample's table has 180,000 or so clones. Specimen: PBMCs. Every receptor here comes from a young woman in good health and CMV-seropositive. Each CDR3 is given with its conserved first and last residue. D genes are given only for firm matches.

J gene: TRBJ1-5; V gene: TRBV6-5; D gene: .; CDR3 DNA: TGTGCCAGCAGTCCGGGGGGGGACCAGCCCCAGCATTTT; CDR3 protein: CASSPGGDQPQHF
J gene: TRBJ1-2; V gene: TRBV7-2; D gene: TRBD1; CDR3 DNA: TGTGCCAGCAGCCCAAGGGGGCGGTATGGCTACACCTTC; CDR3 protein: CASSPRGRYGYTF
J gene: TRBJ1-5; V gene: TRBV6-5; D gene: .; CDR3 DNA: TGTGCCAGCAGTTCCACCGAGCCAGGGATCAATCAGCCCCAGCATTTT; CDR3 protein: CASSSTEPGINQPQHF
J gene: TRBJ2-5; V gene: TRBV5-1; D gene: TRBD2; CDR3 DNA: TGCGCCAGCAGCTTGGAGATAGCGGGAGGGGAGACCCAGTACTTC; CDR3 protein: CASSLEIAGGETQYF
J gene: TRBJ2-7; V gene: TRBV25-1; D gene: .; CDR3 DNA: TGTGCCAGCGCGGGTCCACCCCTGGACGAGCAGTACTTC; CDR3 protein: CASAGPPLDEQYF
J gene: TRBJ1-1; V gene: TRBV2; D gene: TRBD1; CDR3 DNA: TGTGCCAGCCGGAGGACAGGCGCGCTGAACACTGAAGCTTTCTTT; CDR3 protein: CASRRTGALNTEAFF
J gene: TRBJ2-7; V gene: TRBV5-7; D gene: TRBD1; CDR3 DNA: TGTGCCAGCAGCTTGGGGGACAGGTACTCCTACGAGCAGTACTTC; CDR3 protein: CASSLGDRYSYEQYF
J gene: TRBJ2-7; V gene: TRBV4-1; D gene: .; CDR3 DNA: TGCGCCAGCAGCCAAGGAGGAGCCTCCTACGAGCAGTACTTC; CDR3 protein: CASSQGGASYEQYF
J gene: TRBJ1-1; V gene: TRBV7-2; D gene: .; CDR3 DNA: TGTGCCAGCAGCTGGAGGGGTCCCCTGGACACTGAAGCTTTCTTT; CDR3 protein: CASSWRGPLDTEAFF
J gene: TRBJ2-3; V gene: TRBV30; D gene: TRBD2; CDR3 DNA: TGTGCCTGGGCACTAGCGGGAGGCACAGATACGCAGTATTTT; CDR3 protein: CAWALAGGTDTQYF
J gene: TRBJ2-5; V gene: TRBV30; D gene: TRBD2; CDR3 DNA: TGTGCCTGGGGGGTAGGTGGCGGGAGGCAAGAGACCCAGTACTTC; CDR3 protein: CAWGVGGGRQETQYF
J gene: TRBJ2-2; V gene: TRBV11-3; D gene: TRBD2; CDR3 DNA: TGTGCCAGCAGAAGCGGGGGACCGAACACCGGGGAGCTGTTTTTT; CDR3 protein: CASRSGGPNTGELFF
J gene: TRBJ1-5; V gene: TRBV5-6; D gene: .; CDR3 DNA: TGTGCCAGCAGCTCCAGGGAGGGAAGCAATCAGCCCCAGCATTTT; CDR3 protein: CASSSREGSNQPQHF
J gene: TRBJ2-3; V gene: TRBV4-1; D gene: TRBD2; CDR3 DNA: TGCGCCAGCAGCCGAATACTAGCGGGAGCCCCCCACATCCCCGCAGATACGCAGTATTTT; CDR3 protein: CASSRILAGAPHIPADTQYF
J gene: TRBJ1-2; V gene: TRBV2; D gene: TRBD1; CDR3 DNA: TGTGCCAGCAGTGGGGCAGGGGGGAACTATGGCTACACCTTC; CDR3 protein: CASSGAGGNYGYTF
J gene: TRBJ1-2; V gene: TRBV10-3; D gene: TRBD1; CDR3 DNA: TGTGCCATCAGTGTCTTAGAGACAGGGGTGAATGGCTACACCTTC; CDR3 protein: CAISVLETGVNGYTF
J gene: TRBJ2-7; V gene: TRBV6-6; D gene: .; CDR3 DNA: TGTGCCAGCAGTTACATTGGGCGGGGCGACTACGAGCAGTACTTC; CDR3 protein: CASSYIGRGDYEQYF
J gene: TRBJ2-1; V gene: TRBV19; D gene: TRBD1; CDR3 DNA: TGTGCCAGTAGCATAACTCTGACAGGGGGTAACGAGCAGTTCTTC; CDR3 protein: CASSITLTGGNEQFF
J gene: TRBJ2-7; V gene: TRBV28; D gene: .; CDR3 DNA: TGTGCCAGCAGTTTAGGGGGCAGGGAAACCTACGAGCAGTACTTC; CDR3 protein: CASSLGGRETYEQYF
J gene: TRBJ1-2; V gene: TRBV5-1; D gene: TRBD1; CDR3 DNA: TGCGCCAGCAGCTTGGGACAGGGAAGTGGCTACACCTTC; CDR3 protein: CASSLGQGSGYTF
J gene: TRBJ2-5; V gene: TRBV11-2; D gene: .; CDR3 DNA: TGTGCCAGCAGCTTAGATCTCGTGAAGGGGTGGAGAGAGACCCAGTACTTC; CDR3 protein: CASSLDLVKGWRETQYF
J gene: TRBJ2-5; V gene: TRBV5-1; D gene: .; CDR3 DNA: TGCGCCAGCAGCTTGGGTGTACAAGAGACCCAGTACTTC; CDR3 protein: CASSLGVQETQYF
J gene: TRBJ2-1; V gene: TRBV29-1; D gene: TRBD2; CDR3 DNA: TGCAGCGTTGAAGTGTATTCGGCGGGAGGAGGGACGGGCGAGCAGTTCTTC; CDR3 protein: CSVEVYSAGGGTGEQFF
J gene: TRBJ1-1; V gene: TRBV18; D gene: .; CDR3 DNA: TGTGCCAGCTCACCACTAGGCAGGGAGGATGAAGCTTTCTTT; CDR3 protein: CASSPLGREDEAFF
J gene: TRBJ2-1; V gene: TRBV2; D gene: .; CDR3 DNA: TGTGCCAGCAGTTTACTCGGGACAGCGGGAGATGAGCAGTTCTTC; CDR3 protein: CASSLLGTAGDEQFF
J gene: TRBJ1-2; V gene: TRBV25-1; D gene: .; CDR3 DNA: TGTGCCAGCAGTGAATATGGGGGGAACTATGGCTACACCTTC; CDR3 protein: CASSEYGGNYGYTF
J gene: TRBJ2-7; V gene: TRBV27; D gene: .; CDR3 DNA: TGTGCCAGCAGTTTATTTGGCAGTTCCTACGAGCAGTACTTC; CDR3 protein: CASSLFGSSYEQYF
J gene: TRBJ2-1; V gene: TRBV7-3; D gene: TRBD1; CDR3 DNA: TGTGCCAGCAGCCCCCGGGACAGGGCTGATGAGCAGTTCTTC; CDR3 protein: CASSPRDRADEQFF
J gene: TRBJ2-3; V gene: TRBV15; D gene: TRBD2; CDR3 DNA: TGTGCCACCAGCACCGGACTAGCGGGGAGCACGGATACGCAGTATTTT; CDR3 protein: CATSTGLAGSTDTQYF
J gene: TRBJ2-7; V gene: TRBV5-4; D gene: .; CDR3 DNA: TGTGCCAGCAGCTTTATGACTACGGGCTACGAGCAGTACTTC; CDR3 protein: CASSFMTTGYEQYF
J gene: TRBJ1-1; V gene: TRBV5-4; D gene: .; CDR3 DNA: TGTGCCAGCACCTCAGACAGGAGGAACACTGAAGCTTTCTTT; CDR3 protein: CASTSDRRNTEAFF
J gene: TRBJ1-3; V gene: TRBV6-6; D gene: .; CDR3 DNA: TGTGCCAGCTCTCGGGCGCGGGGGTCTGGAAACACCATATATTTT; CDR3 protein: CASSRARGSGNTIYF
J gene: TRBJ1-1; V gene: TRBV5-4; D gene: TRBD1; CDR3 DNA: TGTGCCAGCAGCCCCGGGACAGGGGAGAACACTGAAGCTTTCTTT; CDR3 protein: CASSPGTGENTEAFF
J gene: TRBJ1-5; V gene: TRBV15; D gene: TRBD1; CDR3 DNA: TGTGCCACCAGCAGTCGACAGGGCAGTCAGCCCCAGCATTTT; CDR3 protein: CATSSRQGSQPQHF
J gene: TRBJ1-2; V gene: TRBV13; D gene: .; CDR3 DNA: TGTGCCAGCAGCCCCGGACAATCCGCCTATGGCTACACCTTC; CDR3 protein: CASSPGQSAYGYTF
J gene: TRBJ2-2; V gene: TRBV19; D gene: TRBD2; CDR3 DNA: TGTGCCAGTAGTATACTAGCGGGGGACCCGAACACCGGGGAGCTGTTTTTT; CDR3 protein: CASSILAGDPNTGELFF
J gene: TRBJ2-7; V gene: TRBV15; D gene: TRBD1; CDR3 DNA: TGTGCCACCAGCCCCAGGGGGCGCAGCGACGAGCAGTACTTC; CDR3 protein: CATSPRGRSDEQYF
J gene: TRBJ2-2; V gene: TRBV30; D gene: .; CDR3 DNA: TGTGCCTGGGCTACGGGTTGGGCCGGGGAGCTGTTTTTT; CDR3 protein: CAWATGWAGELFF
J gene: TRBJ2-1; V gene: TRBV6-4; D gene: TRBD1; CDR3 DNA: TGTGCCAGCAGTGAACACGGACAGGTCCGGGACAATGAGCAGTTCTTC; CDR3 protein: CASSEHGQVRDNEQFF
J gene: TRBJ2-1; V gene: TRBV4-1; D gene: .; CDR3 DNA: TGCGCCAGCAGCCAAGTGACTAGAACGGATGAGCAGTTCTTC; CDR3 protein: CASSQVTRTDEQFF
J gene: TRBJ2-5; V gene: TRBV5-1; D gene: .; CDR3 DNA: TGCGCCAGCAGCTTGGGACTAGGAGAGACCCAGTACTTC; CDR3 protein: CASSLGLGETQYF
J gene: TRBJ2-7; V gene: TRBV5-1; D gene: TRBD2; CDR3 DNA: TGCGCCAGCAGCTTGGCCGGACTAGCGGACTCCTACGAGCAGTACTTC; CDR3 protein: CASSLAGLADSYEQYF
J gene: TRBJ2-3; V gene: TRBV7-9; D gene: TRBD2; CDR3 DNA: TGTGCCAGCAGCTTCTCGGCGAGCGGGGGCACAGATACGCAGTATTTT; CDR3 protein: CASSFSASGGTDTQYF
J gene: TRBJ2-7; V gene: TRBV10-3; D gene: .; CDR3 DNA: TGTGCCATCAGTGTTCAAAGGGGAGGGGGTTCTGAGCAGTACTTC; CDR3 protein: CAISVQRGGGSEQYF
J gene: TRBJ2-7; V gene: TRBV7-2; D gene: TRBD2; CDR3 DNA: TGTGCCAGCAGCTTAGCCGGGGGGGAGCAGTACTTC; CDR3 protein: CASSLAGGEQYF
J gene: TRBJ2-7; V gene: TRBV18; D gene: TRBD2; CDR3 DNA: TGTGCCAGCTCACCACCGGGACTAGCGGGAAAGGAGCAGTACTTC; CDR3 protein: CASSPPGLAGKEQYF
J gene: TRBJ2-1; V gene: TRBV5-6; D gene: .; CDR3 DNA: TGTGCCAGCAGCTTCATGAGCTCCTACAATGAGCAGTTCTTC; CDR3 protein: CASSFMSSYNEQFF
J gene: TRBJ1-5; V gene: TRBV6-5; D gene: TRBD1; CDR3 DNA: TGTGCCAGCAGGATGGGACAGACTAGCAATCAGCCCCAGCATTTT; CDR3 protein: CASRMGQTSNQPQHF
J gene: TRBJ1-4; V gene: TRBV5-6; D gene: .; CDR3 DNA: TGTGCCAGCAGCTTGAGCGCAGGGCCTAATGAAAAACTGTTTTTT; CDR3 protein: CASSLSAGPNEKLFF
J gene: TRBJ1-4; V gene: TRBV7-9; D gene: .; CDR3 DNA: TGTGCCAGCACCACCGCGGGAAACCCAGGGAATGAAAAACTGTTTTTT; CDR3 protein: CASTTAGNPGNEKLFF
J gene: TRBJ1-3; V gene: TRBV19; D gene: TRBD1; CDR3 DNA: TGTGCCAGTAGTTTCCGGGACAGGGGGCGAGGAAACACCATATATTTT; CDR3 protein: CASSFRDRGRGNTIYF